This is a list of T cell receptor beta chains from one sample in a study of OX40 agonist ivuxolimab in advanced cancers. Clones were sequenced by immunoSEQ multiplex PCR, and TCRdb holds only the in-frame ones, with some missing. The table has about 42,000 clones, 88% seen once; the top ten hold roughly 14%. The sample was CD4+ or CD8+ T cells sorted from blood, taken in a trial of the OX40 agonist ivuxolimab. The source is an adult with an advanced solid tumor such as melanoma, head and neck, liver or kidney cancer. CDR3s include the opening cysteine and the closing phenylalanine or tryptophan. D genes are given only for firm matches. Part of the rows lack a size; the others show once, few, many or a class for expanded clones.

TRBJ2-1 TRBV6-1 . . TGTGCCAGCAGACCCCTAGCGTCCTACAATGAGCAGTTCTTC CASRPLASYNEQFF
TRBJ1-1 TRBV6-1 TRBD1 . TGTGCCAGCAGCCTCACAGGGGTCTCTTCTGAAGCTTTCTTT CASSLTGVSSEAFF
TRBJ1-6 TRBV5-6 . . TGTGCCAGCAGCTTGGACGGTTCACCCCTCCACTTT CASSLDGSPLHF
TRBJ2-2 TRBV7-9 . . TGTGCCAGCAGCTTAGTGCAGGGCTCGAACACCGGGGAGCTGTTTTTT CASSLVQGSNTGELFF
TRBJ2-3 TRBV5-4 TRBD2 once TGTGCCCACAGCGGGGGGACTAGCCCACTTACGCAGTATTTT CAHSGGTSPLTQYF
TRBJ2-4 TRBV29-1 . . TGCAGCGTCGGAGGGTCAGGGGCCAAAAACATTCAGTACTTC CSVGGSGAKNIQYF
TRBJ2-1 TRBV28 TRBD2 . TGTGCCAGCAGTTTAGCGGGAGGGCCCTACAATGAGCAGTTCTTC CASSLAGGPYNEQFF
TRBJ2-7 TRBV28 TRBD1 . TGTGCCAGCAGAACAGGTTTGGGACAGGGTAGGTACGAGCAGTACTTC CASRTGLGQGRYEQYF
TRBJ2-1 TRBV4-1 . . TGCGCCAGCAGCCAAGCCCGGGAAAACCCCCACAATGAGCAGTTCTTC CASSQARENPHNEQFF
TRBJ2-7 TRBV10-3 . few TGTGCCATCAGTGAGTCGTTCCGGCAGGGCCCCTACTTC CAISESFRQGPYF
TRBJ2-2 TRBV9 . . TGTGCCAGCAGCGTATCGGACACCGGGGAGCTGTTTTTT CASSVSDTGELFF
TRBJ1-1 TRBV11-2 . . TGTGCCAGCAGCTTAGAACAGTCGGGGGCGGGGGACACTGAAGCTTTCTTT CASSLEQSGAGDTEAFF
TRBJ2-7 TRBV20-1 . . TGCAGTGCCCAGGACCACTACGAGCAGTACTTC CSAQDHYEQYF
TRBJ1-5 TRBV19 . few TGTGCCAGTAGTATCCGGGTTCAGCCCCAGCATTTT CASSIRVQPQHF
TRBJ2-7 TRBV18 TRBD2 . TGTGCCAGCTCACCGCCGGGACTAGCGGGAGAAGGGGCGAGAGAGCAGTACTTC CASSPPGLAGEGAREQYF
TRBJ1-1 TRBV15 . . TGTGCCACCAGCAGAGATTTGGACAGCCCGGAAGCTTTCTTT CATSRDLDSPEAFF
TRBJ1-1 TRBV29-1 . . TGCAGCGCACCCAAGGAGGGGTTGAACACTGAAGCTTTCTTT CSAPKEGLNTEAFF
TRBJ2-3 TRBV2 . . TGTGCCAGCATGATCGCTAGCACAGATACGCAGTATTTT CASMIASTDTQYF
TRBJ2-1 TRBV2 . . TGTGCCAGCAGTGGAACGGAGACCCTAGGGCATGAGCAGTTCTTC CASSGTETLGHEQFF
TRBJ1-2 TRBV18 TRBD1 . TGTGCCAGCTCACACCCGGGACAGGGGGCCTATGGCTACACCTTC CASSHPGQGAYGYTF
TRBJ2-2 TRBV19 TRBD2 . TGTGCCAGTAGTAAAATAGCGGGAGTGAACACCGGGGAGCTGTTTTTT CASSKIAGVNTGELFF
TRBJ2-7 TRBV28 TRBD1 . TGTGCCAGCAGTCAAGGGGGGACAGGATCCTACGAGCAGTACTTC CASSQGGTGSYEQYF
TRBJ1-1 TRBV6-6 . . TGTGCCAGCAGTCTGGGGACTGAAGCTTTCTTT CASSLGTEAFF
TRBJ1-4 TRBV7-9 . . TGTGCCAGCAGCTTTTCTTACAGTACTGACGGATGGCCAGGAAAACTGTTTTTT CASSFSYSTDGWPGKLFF
TRBJ2-2 TRBV19 . medium-sized TGCGCAACCGGGCTACGAGGGACCGGGGAGCTGTTTTTT CATGLRGTGELFF
TRBJ1-2 TRBV6-1 . . TGTGCCAGCACATATGGTACGGCCTATGGCTACACCTTC CASTYGTAYGYTF
TRBJ2-5 TRBV6-6 . . TGTGCCAGCAACGGGGGCGGAGAGACCCAGTACTTC CASNGGGETQYF
TRBJ2-1 TRBV5-4 TRBD2 . TGTGCCAGCAGCCCGGGGACTAGCGGGAGGGCCGATGAGCAGTTCTTC CASSPGTSGRADEQFF
TRBJ2-1 TRBV7-9 . . TGTGCCAGCAGCTTACAGCGTTTAAGCTCCTACAATGAGCAGTTCTTC CASSLQRLSSYNEQFF
TRBJ2-4 TRBV5-1 TRBD2 . TGCGCCAGCAGCTTGGGGACTAGCGGGACGAACTTAGCCAAAAACATTCAGTACTTC CASSLGTSGTNLAKNIQYF
TRBJ1-1 TRBV6-5 . once TGTGCCAGCAAACAGACCGTAAACACTGAAGCTTTCTTT CASKQTVNTEAFF
TRBJ1-1 TRBV5-1 . . TGCGCCAGCAGCTTCGACAGACTAAAGAACACTGAAGCTTTCTTT CASSFDRLKNTEAFF
TRBJ1-1 TRBV18 TRBD1 . TGTGCCAGCTCACCATCAGGACAGGGGATATCTTTCTTT CASSPSGQGISFF
TRBJ2-7 TRBV28 . once TGTGCCAGCCGTATGGACCAGGGAAGCGAGCAGTACTTC CASRMDQGSEQYF
TRBJ1-2 TRBV9 . . TGTGCCAGCGGGCTGGGGTCGGCTGGCTACACCTTC CASGLGSAGYTF
TRBJ1-1 TRBV30 . . TGTGCCTGGAGTAGGGGTAGCACTGAAGCTTTCTTT CAWSRGSTEAFF
TRBJ2-2 TRBV9 . . TGTGCCAGCAGCGTAGAGGAAAGACAGGTTCGGATCACCGGGGAGCTGTTTTTT CASSVEERQVRITGELFF
TRBJ1-5 TRBV6-6 TRBD1 . TGTGCCAGCAGACAGACAGGGTTGGGCAATCAGCCCCAGCATTTT CASRQTGLGNQPQHF
TRBJ2-7 TRBV4-2 . once TGTGCCAGCAGCTTTGAAGGGTTGTCCTACGAGCAGTACTTC CASSFEGLSYEQYF
TRBJ1-1 TRBV7-6 . . TGTGCCAGCAGCTCCCGCCCAACAGAAAAGAACACTGAAGCTTTCTTT CASSSRPTEKNTEAFF
TRBJ2-1 TRBV7-9 . . TGTGCCAGCAGCCCCTTGGGAGCTCCTACAGGGGAGCAGTTCTTC CASSPLGAPTGEQFF